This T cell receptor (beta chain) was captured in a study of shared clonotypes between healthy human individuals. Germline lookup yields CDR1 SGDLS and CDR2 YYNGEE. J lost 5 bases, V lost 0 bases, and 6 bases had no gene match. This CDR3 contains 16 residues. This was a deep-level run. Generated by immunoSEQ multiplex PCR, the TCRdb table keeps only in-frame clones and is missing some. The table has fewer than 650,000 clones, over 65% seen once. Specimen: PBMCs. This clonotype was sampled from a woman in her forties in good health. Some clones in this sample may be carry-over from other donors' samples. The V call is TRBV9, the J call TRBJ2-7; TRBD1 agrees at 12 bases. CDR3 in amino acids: CASSVAPGQGANEQYF. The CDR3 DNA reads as TGTGCCAGCAGCGTAGCTCCGGGACAGGGGGCTAACGAGCAGTACTTC. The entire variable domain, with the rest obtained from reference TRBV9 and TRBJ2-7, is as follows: DSGVTQTPKHLITATGQRVTLRCSPRSGDLSVYWYQQSLDQGLQFLIQYYNGEERAKGNILERFSAQQFPDLHSELNLSSLELGDSALYFCASSVAPGQGANEQYFGPGTRLTVT.